This TCR beta chain was obtained from a study of cytomegalovirus exposure and HLA in healthy donors. With respect to this clone: Its antigen is as yet unknown.

Study-level results: Most CMV-associated TCR beta chains were later found to appear HLA-restricted. There were 150 to 200 TCR beta chains listed as cytomegalovirus-associated. In an earlier analysis, in some 600 donors, most V segments appeared productive either ~87% or ~30% of the time.

Every donor was a healthy person donating bone marrow. In the PCR, 60 Vbeta and 13 Jbeta primers were used. The table came from immunoSEQ multiplex PCR; TCRdb's copy has only in-frame clones and leaves some out. This table holds around 220,000 clones, about 83% found once. The source is a man aged 35 to 55 in good health and CMV-seronegative. Sequencing was performed on PBMCs.

This CDR3 is CAISERSGGLDTQYF. CDR3 bases: TGTGCCATCAGTGAGCGGTCAGGGGGCTTGGATACGCAGTATTTT. This chain connects TRBV10-3 to TRBJ2-3; 8 bases are a match to TRBD1. The CDR3 has 15 amino acids. CDR1 is ENHRY and CDR2 is SYGVKD in the germline V gene. The V gene end was trimmed by 2 bases and the J gene end by 6 bases; junction bases not matched to a gene: 7.